This T cell receptor (beta chain) was found in a study of control samples from healthy donors and cancer patients. TCRdb keeps only in-frame clones here, not all; method: immunoSEQ multiplex PCR. Recorded for this sample: fewer than 200,000 clones. CDR1 SNHLY and CDR2 FYNNEI come from the germline V gene. The CDR3 is 14 amino acids. V lost 4 bases, J lost 2 bases, and 11 bases lay in between. Sequencing input: blood. The clonotype comes from a woman between 25 and 40 years old in good health. This chain links TRBV2 with TRBJ1-2, with D possibly being TRBD1 (5 bases). The CDR3, as DNA: TGTGCCAGCAGTGCAGGGTACGAGAACTATGGCTACACCTTC. Its protein product is CASSAGYENYGYTF.